Listed below are T cell receptor beta chains from one sample, sequenced in a study of response to subunit inactivated influenza vaccine. TCRdb reanalysed the RT-PCR reads using MiXCR and keeps one entry per CDR3 protein. The profile covers approximately 680,000 distinct CDR3 sequences, with approximately 14% appearing a single time and 11% taken by the ten largest. The input for sequencing was PBMCs from blood, taken roughly 13 days after vaccination. The receptors come from a man in his forties or fifties who received an inactivated influenza vaccine. CDR3s include the opening cysteine and the closing phenylalanine or tryptophan. D genes are given only for firm matches. Where a row states a size, it is once, few, many or the class of an expanded clone; other rows omit it.

J gene: TRBJ2-3
clone size: NA
V gene: TRBV9
D gene: NA
CDR3 protein: CASSVGQTVSNTQYF
CDR3 DNA: TGTGCCAGCAGCGTAGGGCAGACTGTCAGCAATACGCAGTATTTT

J gene: TRBJ2-7
clone size: NA
V gene: TRBV2
D gene: NA
CDR3 protein: CASSDPVLYEQYF
CDR3 DNA: TGTGCCAGCAGTGATCCCGTCCTCTACGAGCAGTACTTC

J gene: TRBJ2-7
clone size: few
V gene: TRBV11-2
D gene: NA
CDR3 protein: CASSLLARPAEQYF
CDR3 DNA: TGTGCCAGCAGCTTATTGGCCAGGCCGGCAGAGCAGTACTTC

J gene: TRBJ2-7
clone size: NA
V gene: TRBV6-5
D gene: TRBD2
CDR3 protein: CASSYFSWKASGLGGEQYF
CDR3 DNA: TGTGCCAGCAGTTACTTTTCGTGGAAGGCTAGCGGGTTAGGAGGCGAGCAGTACTTC

J gene: TRBJ2-3
clone size: NA
V gene: TRBV13
D gene: TRBD2
CDR3 protein: CASSLGLAKADTQYF
CDR3 DNA: TGTGCCAGCAGTCTGGGACTAGCGAAAGCAGATACGCAGTATTTT

J gene: TRBJ1-1
clone size: few
V gene: TRBV18
D gene: NA
CDR3 protein: CASSPRRQKGKTEAFF
CDR3 DNA: TGTGCCAGCTCACCACGGCGGCAGAAAGGAAAGACTGAAGCTTTCTTT

J gene: TRBJ1-6
clone size: NA
V gene: TRBV28
D gene: TRBD1
CDR3 protein: CASSLRRTGHSPLHF
CDR3 DNA: TGTGCCAGCAGTTTACGGCGGACAGGACATTCACCCCTCCACTTT

J gene: TRBJ2-3
clone size: NA
V gene: TRBV7-6
D gene: NA
CDR3 protein: CASSSAQGVRADTQYF
CDR3 DNA: TGTGCCAGCAGCTCGGCACAGGGAGTTAGAGCAGATACGCAGTATTTT

J gene: TRBJ2-3
clone size: NA
V gene: TRBV20-1
D gene: NA
CDR3 protein: CSASAPSTDTQYF
CDR3 DNA: TGCAGTGCTAGCGCTCCTAGCACAGATACGCAGTATTTT

J gene: TRBJ2-2
clone size: few
V gene: TRBV20-1
D gene: NA
CDR3 protein: CSARPGSGTGELFF
CDR3 DNA: TGCAGTGCCCGACCCGGTTCGGGCACCGGGGAGCTGTTTTTT

J gene: TRBJ2-3
clone size: NA
V gene: TRBV19
D gene: TRBD2
CDR3 protein: CASSGVRRELGAGDTQYF
CDR3 DNA: TGTGCCAGTAGTGGCGTCCGGCGGGAGTTAGGCGCGGGGGATACGCAGTATTTT

J gene: TRBJ1-3
clone size: few
V gene: TRBV27
D gene: NA
CDR3 protein: CASSLSDSGNTIYF
CDR3 DNA: TGTGCCAGCAGTTTATCAGACTCTGGAAACACCATATATTTT

J gene: TRBJ2-1
clone size: many
V gene: TRBV29-1
D gene: TRBD2
CDR3 protein: CSVARGGGSYNEQFF
CDR3 DNA: TGCAGCGTAGCACGCGGGGGGGGCTCTTACAATGAGCAGTTCTTC

J gene: TRBJ1-1
clone size: few
V gene: TRBV6-2/TRBV6-3
D gene: NA
CDR3 protein: CASSYRVTGERSEAFF
CDR3 DNA: TGTGCCAGCAGTTACCGCGTAACCGGGGAGCGTTCTGAAGCTTTCTTT

J gene: TRBJ2-4
clone size: many
V gene: TRBV29-1
D gene: TRBD1
CDR3 protein: CSVTQGELAKNIQYF
CDR3 DNA: TGCAGCGTTACACAGGGGGAGCTAGCCAAAAACATTCAGTACTTC

J gene: TRBJ2-4
clone size: NA
V gene: TRBV11-1
D gene: NA
CDR3 protein: CASSPRGRGIKNIQYF
CDR3 DNA: TGTGCCAGCAGCCCACGGGGGAGGGGGATCAAAAACATTCAGTACTTC